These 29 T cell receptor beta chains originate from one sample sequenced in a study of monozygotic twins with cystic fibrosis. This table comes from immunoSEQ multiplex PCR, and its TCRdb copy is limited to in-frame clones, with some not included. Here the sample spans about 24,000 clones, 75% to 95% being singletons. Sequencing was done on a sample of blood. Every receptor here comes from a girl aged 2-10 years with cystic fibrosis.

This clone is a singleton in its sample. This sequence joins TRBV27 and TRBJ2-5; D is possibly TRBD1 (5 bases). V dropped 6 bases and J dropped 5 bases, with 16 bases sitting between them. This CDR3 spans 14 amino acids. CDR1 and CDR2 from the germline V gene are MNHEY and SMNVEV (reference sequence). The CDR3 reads CASRRTITWETQYF. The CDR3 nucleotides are TGTGCCAGCAGGAGGACAATTACGTGGGAGACCCAGTACTTC.

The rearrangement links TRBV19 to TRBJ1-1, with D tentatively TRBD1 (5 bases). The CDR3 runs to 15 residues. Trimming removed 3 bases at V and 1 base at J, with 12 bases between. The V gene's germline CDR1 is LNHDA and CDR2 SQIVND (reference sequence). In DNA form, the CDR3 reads TGTGCCAGTAGTATTCTCGACAGTTGGAACACTGAAGCTTTCTTT. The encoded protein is CASSILDSWNTEAFF.

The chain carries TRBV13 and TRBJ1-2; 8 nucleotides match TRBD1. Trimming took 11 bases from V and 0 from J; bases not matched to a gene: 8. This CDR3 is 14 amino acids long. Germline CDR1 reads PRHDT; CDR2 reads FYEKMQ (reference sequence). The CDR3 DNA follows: TGTGCCGGGGACAGGAGGTATACTAACTATGGCTACACCTTC. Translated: CAGDRRYTNYGYTF. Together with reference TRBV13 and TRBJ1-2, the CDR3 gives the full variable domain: AAGVIQSPRHLIKEKRETATLKCYPIPRHDTVYWYQQGPGQDPQFLISFYEKMQSDKGSIPDRFSAQQFSDYHSELNMSSLELGDSALYFCAGDRRYTNYGYTFGSGTRLTVV.

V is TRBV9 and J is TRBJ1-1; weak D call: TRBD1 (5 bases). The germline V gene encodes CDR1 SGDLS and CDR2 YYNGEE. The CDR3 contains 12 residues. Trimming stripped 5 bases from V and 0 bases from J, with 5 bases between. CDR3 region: CASRGVNTEAFF. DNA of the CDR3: TGTGCCAGCAGAGGGGTGAACACTGAAGCTTTCTTT. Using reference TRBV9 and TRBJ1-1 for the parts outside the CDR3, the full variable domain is DSGVTQTPKHLITATGQRVTLRCSPRSGDLSVYWYQQSLDQGLQFLIQYYNGEERAKGNILERFSAQQFPDLHSELNLSSLELGDSALYFCASRGVNTEAFFGQGTRLTVV.

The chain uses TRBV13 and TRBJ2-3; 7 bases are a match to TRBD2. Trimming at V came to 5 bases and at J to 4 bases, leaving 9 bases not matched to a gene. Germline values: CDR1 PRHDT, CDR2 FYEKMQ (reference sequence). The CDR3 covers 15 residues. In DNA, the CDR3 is TGTGCCAGCAGCCCCGGACTAGGGGCACCAGATACGCAGTATTTT. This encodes CASSPGLGAPDTQYF.

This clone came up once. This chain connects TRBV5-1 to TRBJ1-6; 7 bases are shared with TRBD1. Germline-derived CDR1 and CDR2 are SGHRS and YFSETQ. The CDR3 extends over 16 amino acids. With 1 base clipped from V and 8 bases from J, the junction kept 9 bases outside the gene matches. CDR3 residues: CASSLYTGTVDSPLHF. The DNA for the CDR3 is TGCGCCAGCAGCTTGTATACCGGGACAGTAGATTCACCCCTCCACTTT. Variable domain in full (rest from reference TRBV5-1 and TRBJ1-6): KAGVTQTPRYLIKTRGQQVTLSCSPISGHRSVSWYQQTPGQGLQFLFEYFSETQRNKGNFPGRFSGRQFSNSRSEMNVSTLELGDSALYLCASSLYTGTVDSPLHFGNGTRLTVT.

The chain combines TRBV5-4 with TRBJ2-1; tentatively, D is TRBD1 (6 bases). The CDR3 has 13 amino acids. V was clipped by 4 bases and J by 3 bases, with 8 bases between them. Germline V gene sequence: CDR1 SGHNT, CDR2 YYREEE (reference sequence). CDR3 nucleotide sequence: TGTGCCAGCAGCCAGGACAGCTACAATGAGCAGTTCTTC. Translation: CASSQDSYNEQFF.

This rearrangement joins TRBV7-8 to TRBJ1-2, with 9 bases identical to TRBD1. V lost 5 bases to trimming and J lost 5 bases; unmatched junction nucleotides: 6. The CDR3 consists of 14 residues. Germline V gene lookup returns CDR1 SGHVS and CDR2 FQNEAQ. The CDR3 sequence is CASSPDRGAYGYTF. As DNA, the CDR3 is TGTGCCAGCAGCCCAGACAGGGGGGCTTATGGCTACACCTTC.

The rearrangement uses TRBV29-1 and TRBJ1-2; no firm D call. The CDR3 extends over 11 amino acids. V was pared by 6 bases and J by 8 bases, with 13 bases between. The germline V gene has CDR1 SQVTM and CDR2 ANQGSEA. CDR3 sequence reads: CSVLTTKGYTF. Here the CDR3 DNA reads TGCAGCGTGCTAACTACAAAGGGCTACACCTTC.

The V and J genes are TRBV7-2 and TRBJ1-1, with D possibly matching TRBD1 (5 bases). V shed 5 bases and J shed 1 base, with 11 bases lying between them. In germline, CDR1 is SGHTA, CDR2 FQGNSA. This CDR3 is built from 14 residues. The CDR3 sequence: CASSQTDTNTEAFF. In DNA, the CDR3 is TGTGCCAGCAGCCAAACGGACACGAACACTGAAGCTTTCTTT.

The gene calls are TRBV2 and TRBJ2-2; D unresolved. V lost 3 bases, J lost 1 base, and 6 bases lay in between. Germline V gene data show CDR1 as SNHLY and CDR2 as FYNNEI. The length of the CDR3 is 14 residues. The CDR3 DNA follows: TGTGCCAGCAGTGACCAAGTGAACACCGGGGAGCTGTTTTTT. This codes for CASSDQVNTGELFF.

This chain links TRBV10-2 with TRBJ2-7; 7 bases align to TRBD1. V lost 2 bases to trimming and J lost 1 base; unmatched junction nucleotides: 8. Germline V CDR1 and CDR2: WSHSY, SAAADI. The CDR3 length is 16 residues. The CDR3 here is CASSELGQRDSYEQYF. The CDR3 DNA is TGCGCCAGCAGTGAGCTGGGACAGAGAGATTCCTACGAGCAGTACTTC.

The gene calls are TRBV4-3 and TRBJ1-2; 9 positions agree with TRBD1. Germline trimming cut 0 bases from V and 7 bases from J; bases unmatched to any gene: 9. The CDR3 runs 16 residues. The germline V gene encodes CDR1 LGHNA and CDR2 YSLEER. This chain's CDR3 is CASSQDPTGGYVGYTF. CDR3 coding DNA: TGCGCCAGCAGCCAAGACCCCACAGGGGGCTATGTTGGCTACACCTTC.

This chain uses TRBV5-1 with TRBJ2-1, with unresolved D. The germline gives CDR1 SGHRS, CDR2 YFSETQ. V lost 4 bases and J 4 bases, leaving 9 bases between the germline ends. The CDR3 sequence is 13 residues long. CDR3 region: CASSTDNYNEQFF. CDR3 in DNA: TGCGCCAGCAGCACCGATAATTACAATGAGCAGTTCTTC.

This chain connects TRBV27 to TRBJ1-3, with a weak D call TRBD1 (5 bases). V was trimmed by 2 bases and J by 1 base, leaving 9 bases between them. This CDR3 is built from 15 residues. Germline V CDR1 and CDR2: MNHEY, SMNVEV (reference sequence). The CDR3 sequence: CASSLTGRSGNTIYF. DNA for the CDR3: TGTGCCAGCAGTTTAACGGGGCGGTCTGGAAACACCATATATTTT.

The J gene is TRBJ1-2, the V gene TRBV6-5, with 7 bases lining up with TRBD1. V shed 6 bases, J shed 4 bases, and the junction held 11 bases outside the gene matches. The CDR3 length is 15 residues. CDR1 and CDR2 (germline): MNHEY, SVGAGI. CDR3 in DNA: TGTGCCAGCAGCCAACTAGCCCGGGACAGCTATGGCTACACCTTC. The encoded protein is CASSQLARDSYGYTF.

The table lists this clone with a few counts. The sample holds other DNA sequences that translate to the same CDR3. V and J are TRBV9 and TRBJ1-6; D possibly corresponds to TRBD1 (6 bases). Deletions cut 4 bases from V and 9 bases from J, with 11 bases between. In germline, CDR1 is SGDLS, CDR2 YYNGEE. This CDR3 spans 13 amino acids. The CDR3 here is CASSRGQTSPLHF. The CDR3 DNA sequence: TGTGCCAGCAGCCGAGGACAGACTTCACCCCTCCACTTT. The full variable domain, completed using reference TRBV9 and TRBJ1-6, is DSGVTQTPKHLITATGQRVTLRCSPRSGDLSVYWYQQSLDQGLQFLIQYYNGEERAKGNILERFSAQQFPDLHSELNLSSLELGDSALYFCASSRGQTSPLHFGNGTRLTVT.

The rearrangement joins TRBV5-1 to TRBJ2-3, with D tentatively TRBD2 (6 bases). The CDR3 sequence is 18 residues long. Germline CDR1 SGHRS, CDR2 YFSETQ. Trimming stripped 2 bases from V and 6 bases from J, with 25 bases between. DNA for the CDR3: TGCGCCAGCAGCTTTGGGGGGATGCGCCATAACCGGAAGGATACGCAGTATTTT. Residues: CASSFGGMRHNRKDTQYF.

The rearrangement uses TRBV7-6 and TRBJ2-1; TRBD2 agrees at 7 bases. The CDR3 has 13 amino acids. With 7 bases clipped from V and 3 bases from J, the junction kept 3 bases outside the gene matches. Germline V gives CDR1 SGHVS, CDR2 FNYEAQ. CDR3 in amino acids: CASTGGGYNEQFF. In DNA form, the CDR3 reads TGTGCCAGCACTGGCGGGGGCTACAATGAGCAGTTCTTC.

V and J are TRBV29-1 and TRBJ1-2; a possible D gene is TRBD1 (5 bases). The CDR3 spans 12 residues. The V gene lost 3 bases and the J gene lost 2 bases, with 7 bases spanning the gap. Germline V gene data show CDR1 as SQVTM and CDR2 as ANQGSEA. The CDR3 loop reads CSVDPGNYGYTF. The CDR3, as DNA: TGCAGCGTTGACCCAGGGAACTATGGCTACACCTTC.

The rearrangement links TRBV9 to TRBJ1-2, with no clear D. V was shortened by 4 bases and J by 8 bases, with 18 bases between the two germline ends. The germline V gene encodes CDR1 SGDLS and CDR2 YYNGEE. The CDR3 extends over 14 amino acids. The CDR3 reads CASSPAEGGGGYTF. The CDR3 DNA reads TGTGCCAGCAGCCCCGCGGAGGGAGGCGGCGGCTACACCTTC.

DNA for the CDR3: TGTGCCACCTCTTTCTCAGGGGGCTATGGCTACACCTTC. As protein: CATSFSGGYGYTF. The chain joins TRBV15 to TRBJ1-2, with 7 positions matching TRBD1. Germline V gene sequence: CDR1 LNHNV, CDR2 YYDKDF (reference sequence). V lost 8 bases and J lost 4; bases outside the gene matches: 7. The CDR3 is made up of 13 amino acids.

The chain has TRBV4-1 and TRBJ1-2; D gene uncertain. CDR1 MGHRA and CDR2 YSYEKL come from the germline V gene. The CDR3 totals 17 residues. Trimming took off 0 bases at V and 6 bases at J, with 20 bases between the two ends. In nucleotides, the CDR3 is TGCGCCAGCAGCCAAGATCCGTTAGGGTTACTGTTCAATGGCTACACCTTC. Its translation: CASSQDPLGLLFNGYTF.

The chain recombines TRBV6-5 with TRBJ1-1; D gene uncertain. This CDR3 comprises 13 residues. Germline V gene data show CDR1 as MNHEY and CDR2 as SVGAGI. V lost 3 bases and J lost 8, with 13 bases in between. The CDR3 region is CASSYSTAREAFF. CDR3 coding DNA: TGTGCCAGCAGTTATTCTACCGCCAGGGAAGCTTTCTTT.

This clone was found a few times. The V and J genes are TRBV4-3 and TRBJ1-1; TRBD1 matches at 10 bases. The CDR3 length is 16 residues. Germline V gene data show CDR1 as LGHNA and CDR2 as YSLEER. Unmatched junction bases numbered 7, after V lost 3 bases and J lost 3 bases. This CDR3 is CASSQGLGQGDTEAFF. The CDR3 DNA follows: TGCGCCAGCAGCCAGGGGCTAGGACAGGGGGACACTGAAGCTTTCTTT.

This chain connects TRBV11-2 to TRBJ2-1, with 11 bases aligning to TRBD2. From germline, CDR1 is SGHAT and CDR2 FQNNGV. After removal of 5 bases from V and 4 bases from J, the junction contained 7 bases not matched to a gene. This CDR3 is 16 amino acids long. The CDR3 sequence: CASSERGTSGYNEQFF. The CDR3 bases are TGTGCCAGCAGCGAACGGGGGACTAGCGGTTACAATGAGCAGTTCTTC.

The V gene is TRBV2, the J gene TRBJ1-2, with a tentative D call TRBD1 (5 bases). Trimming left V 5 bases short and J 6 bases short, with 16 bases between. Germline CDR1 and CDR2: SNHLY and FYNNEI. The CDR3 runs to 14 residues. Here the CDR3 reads CASSTGPLIDGYTF. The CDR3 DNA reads TGTGCCAGCAGTACGGGACCGCTAATCGATGGCTACACCTTC.

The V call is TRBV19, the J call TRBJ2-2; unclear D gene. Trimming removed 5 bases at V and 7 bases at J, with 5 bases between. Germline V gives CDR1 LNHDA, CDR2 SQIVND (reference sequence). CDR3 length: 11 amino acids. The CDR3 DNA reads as TGTGCCAGTAGTGTCCACGGGGAGCTGTTTTTT. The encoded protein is CASSVHGELFF.

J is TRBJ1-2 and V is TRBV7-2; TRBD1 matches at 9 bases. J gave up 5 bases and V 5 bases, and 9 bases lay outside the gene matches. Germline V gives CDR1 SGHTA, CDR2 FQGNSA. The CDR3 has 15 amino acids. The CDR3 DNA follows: TGTGCCAGCAGCGCTCGAGACAGGGGGTGGTATGGCTACACCTTC. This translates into CASSARDRGWYGYTF.